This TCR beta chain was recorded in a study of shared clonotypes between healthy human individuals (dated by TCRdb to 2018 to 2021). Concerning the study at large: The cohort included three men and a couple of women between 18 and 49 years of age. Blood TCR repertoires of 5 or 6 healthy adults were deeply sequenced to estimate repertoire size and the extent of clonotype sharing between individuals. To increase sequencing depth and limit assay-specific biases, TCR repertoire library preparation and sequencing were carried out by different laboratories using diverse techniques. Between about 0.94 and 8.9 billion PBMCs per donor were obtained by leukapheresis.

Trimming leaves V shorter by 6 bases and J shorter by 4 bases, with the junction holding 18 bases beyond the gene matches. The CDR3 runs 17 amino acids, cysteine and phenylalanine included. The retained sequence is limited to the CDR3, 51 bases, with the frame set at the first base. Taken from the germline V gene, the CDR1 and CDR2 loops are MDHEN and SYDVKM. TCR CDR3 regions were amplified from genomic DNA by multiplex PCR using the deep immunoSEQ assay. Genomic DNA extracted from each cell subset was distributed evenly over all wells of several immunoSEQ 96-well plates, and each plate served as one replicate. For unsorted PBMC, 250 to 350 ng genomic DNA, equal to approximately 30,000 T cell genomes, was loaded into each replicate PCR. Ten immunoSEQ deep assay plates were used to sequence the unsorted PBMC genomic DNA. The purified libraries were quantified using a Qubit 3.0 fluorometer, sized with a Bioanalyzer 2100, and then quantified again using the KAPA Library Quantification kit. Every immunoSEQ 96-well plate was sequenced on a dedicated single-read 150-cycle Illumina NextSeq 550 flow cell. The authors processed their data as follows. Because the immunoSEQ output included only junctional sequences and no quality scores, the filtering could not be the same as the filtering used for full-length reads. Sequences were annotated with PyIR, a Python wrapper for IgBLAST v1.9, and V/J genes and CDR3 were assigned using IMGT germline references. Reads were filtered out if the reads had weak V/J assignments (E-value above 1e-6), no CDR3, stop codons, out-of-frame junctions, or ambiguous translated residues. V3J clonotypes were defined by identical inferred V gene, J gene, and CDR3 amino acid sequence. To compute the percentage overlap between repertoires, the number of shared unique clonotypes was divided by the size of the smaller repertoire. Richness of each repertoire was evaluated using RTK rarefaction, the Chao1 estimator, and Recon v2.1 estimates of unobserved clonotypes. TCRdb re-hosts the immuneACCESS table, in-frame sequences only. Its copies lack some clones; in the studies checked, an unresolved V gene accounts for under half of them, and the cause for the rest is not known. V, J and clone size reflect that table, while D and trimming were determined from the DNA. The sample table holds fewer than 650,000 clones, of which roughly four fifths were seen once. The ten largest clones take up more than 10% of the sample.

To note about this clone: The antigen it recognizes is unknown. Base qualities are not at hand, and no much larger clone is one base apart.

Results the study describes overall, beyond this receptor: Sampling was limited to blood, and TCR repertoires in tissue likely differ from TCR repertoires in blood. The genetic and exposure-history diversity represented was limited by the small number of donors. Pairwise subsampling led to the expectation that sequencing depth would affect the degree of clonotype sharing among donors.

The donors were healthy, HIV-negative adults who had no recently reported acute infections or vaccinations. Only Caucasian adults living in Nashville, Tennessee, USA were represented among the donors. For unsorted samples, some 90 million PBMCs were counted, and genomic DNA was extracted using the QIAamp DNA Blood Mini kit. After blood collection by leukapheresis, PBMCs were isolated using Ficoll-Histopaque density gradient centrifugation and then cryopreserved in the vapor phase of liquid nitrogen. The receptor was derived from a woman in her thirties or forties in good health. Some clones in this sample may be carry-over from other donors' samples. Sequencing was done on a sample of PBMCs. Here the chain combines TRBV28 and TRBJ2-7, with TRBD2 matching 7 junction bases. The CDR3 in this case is CASSSSPLAGVGYEQYF. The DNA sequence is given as TGTGCCAGCAGCTCCTCCCCTCTGGCGGGAGTAGGTTACGAGCAGTACTTC.